This TCR beta chain was observed in a study of cytomegalovirus exposure and HLA in healthy donors. Study results and caveats: TCR beta sequences reportedly predicted most subjects' HLA-A and HLA-B alleles accurately. Reports showed the classifier diagnosing cytomegalovirus status with high specificity and sensitivity. Some TCR beta chains (more than 150 of them) were listed as cytomegalovirus-associated.

A note on this clone: The antigen remains unidentified.

Primers: 60 Vbeta forward and 13 Jbeta reverse. Only in-frame clones appear in the TCRdb table, and some are missing; sequencing was by immunoSEQ multiplex PCR. The sample holds 140,000 to 150,000 clones, over 60% seen once. Germline V CDR1 and CDR2: SGHTA, FQGNSA. The CDR3 is made up of 13 amino acids. With 0 bases removed from V and 8 bases from J, the gap between germline ends came to 10 bases. The receptor's source is a woman aged 40 to 55 in good health and CMV-seronegative. Sequenced input: PBMCs. This chain connects TRBV7-2 to TRBJ1-2; tentative D call: TRBD1 (6 bases). DNA for the CDR3: TGTGCCAGCAGCTTAGCACAGGGAAGCGGCTACACCTTC. Translated: CASSLAQGSGYTF.